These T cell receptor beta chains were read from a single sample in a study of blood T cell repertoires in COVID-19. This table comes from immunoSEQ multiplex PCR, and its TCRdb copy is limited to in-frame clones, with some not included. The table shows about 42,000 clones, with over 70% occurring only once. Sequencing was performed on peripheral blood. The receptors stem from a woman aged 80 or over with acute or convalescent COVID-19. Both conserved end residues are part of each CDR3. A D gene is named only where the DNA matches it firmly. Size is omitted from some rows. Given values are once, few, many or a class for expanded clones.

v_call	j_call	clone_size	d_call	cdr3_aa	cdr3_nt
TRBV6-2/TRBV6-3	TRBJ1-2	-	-	CASSYSTRGSFDYGYTF	TGTGCCAGCAGTTACTCGACACGGGGAAGTTTCGACTATGGCTACACCTTC
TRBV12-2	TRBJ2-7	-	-	CASRFTGDVSYEQYF	TGTGCAAGTCGATTCACAGGGGATGTCTCCTACGAGCAGTACTTC
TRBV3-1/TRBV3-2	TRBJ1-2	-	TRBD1	CASSQLIDRVGGYGYTF	TGTGCCAGCAGCCAACTGATTGACAGGGTCGGGGGTTATGGCTACACCTTC
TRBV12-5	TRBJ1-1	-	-	CASGLGRGGAEAFF	TGTGCTAGTGGTTTGGGCCGGGGTGGGGCTGAAGCTTTCTTT
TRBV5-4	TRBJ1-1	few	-	CASRMTVRMNTEAFF	TGTGCCAGCAGGATGACAGTACGCATGAACACTGAAGCTTTCTTT
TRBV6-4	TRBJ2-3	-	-	CASSDQPAVAASTDTQYF	TGTGCCAGCAGTGACCAGCCTGCAGTAGCGGCATCCACAGATACGCAGTATTTT
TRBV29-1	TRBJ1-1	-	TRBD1	CSGGGGQGGTEAFF	TGCAGCGGTGGGGGGGGACAGGGAGGCACTGAAGCTTTCTTT
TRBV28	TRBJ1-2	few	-	CASSFGSYGYTF	TGTGCCAGCAGTTTCGGTTCCTATGGCTACACCTTC
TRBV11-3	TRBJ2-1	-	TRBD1	CASSFTGGSEQFF	TGTGCCAGCAGTTTCACAGGGGGCTCTGAGCAGTTCTTC
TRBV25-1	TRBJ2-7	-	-	CASTGAGPYEQYF	TGTGCCAGCACGGGAGCGGGCCCCTACGAGCAGTACTTC